This T cell receptor beta chain emerged from a study of T cells expressing NK-cell markers. Study-level information: TCR beta repertoires came from sorted CD3+CD56+NKG2C+, CD3+CD56+NKG2C- and CD3+CD56-NKG2C+ T cells.

As to this clonotype: No antigen is known for it.

The authors generated TCR beta cDNA through 5'RACE template switching with UMIs. TCRdb re-called the 5' RACE reads, yielding one record per CDR3 amino acid sequence without DNA. The table counts hundreds of thousands of distinct CDR3 sequences; 3% to 4.5% lies in the top ten. Findings and caveats of the study: CD8+ T cells in 5 or 6 donors included dominant NKG2C+ clonotypes at 1.0-7.0%. HCMV specificity was not established for the expanded NKG2C+ T cell clones.

Sequenced material: blood T cells: a sorted CD56 or NKG2C T cell subset, CD4+ or CD8+ T cells, or bulk PBMC T cells (not recorded which). The sequence was obtained from a man aged 18 to 30 in good health.

This CDR3 is CASSYRTGWAKNIQYF. The rearrangement uses TRBV6-5 and TRBJ2-4; TCRdb designates TRBD1, a call that cannot be tested without DNA. Germline V CDR1 and CDR2: MNHEY, SVGAGI. CDR3 length equals 16 residues.